This T cell receptor (beta chain) was sequenced for a study of molecular identifiers for immune sequencing clone quantification (dated by TCRdb to the late 2010s). Study-wide context: For a replicate experiment, RNA from 20,000 or 100,000 naive CD8 T cells was divided into five aliquots, and four of the five aliquots were sequenced. The study was a methods study using CD8 T cells to benchmark molecular-identifier clustering-based TCR repertoire sequencing (MIDCIRS) and TCR RNA copy counting.

The library relied on PCR. TCRdb lists the instrument as NextSeq 500. Bulk TCR libraries were prepared as previously described, using TCR primers listed in Table S5. Purification of total RNA was performed with the Qiagen AllPrep DNA/RNA kit. Before analysis, reads from multiple sequencing runs of the same library were pooled. As for the original processing: Reads were retained only if their TCR constant sequence matched exactly, and those retained reads were trimmed to 150 nt and grouped according to their 12-nt molecular barcodes. Reads inside each barcode group were sub-clustered using a 15% Levenshtein threshold, and a quality-weighted consensus sequence was constructed for each RNA molecule. Non-functional sequences were removed, as were lower-count sequences one edit away from another. Based on fitting two negative binomial distributions, any barcode sub-cluster with under 20% of the maximum read count was discarded. TCRdb trimmed public reads at Q25 via fastp, called clones via MiXCR and kept in-frame beta chains. Each entry merges the rows of one CDR3 protein and shows their most common DNA and genes. For this entry, the V and J calls and clone size follow TCRdb and not the study's own pipeline. In all, the sample holds hundreds of thousands of distinct CDR3 sequences, and roughly 25% of those were seen once. The top ten constitute about 0.78% of the sample.

Details on this clonotype: The antigen it binds to is not known. Mismatch with germline at one junction end may stem from a read error.

Libraries of naive CD8 T cells were built from anywhere between about 18,000 and 1,000,000 sorted cells, with 10%, 30% or 50% of the purified RNA used. Naive CD8 T cells, defined as CD8+CD4-CCR7+CD45RA+, were FACS-sorted into RLT Plus buffer on a BD FACSAria II. To test detection sensitivity, Jurkat RNA equal to approximately 10 TCR copies was added to samples of roughly 19,000-1,100,000 naive CD8 T cells. Enrichment of CD8 T cells was done with RosetteSep CD8+ T Cell Enrichment Cocktail plus Ficoll-Paque, and ACK red cell lysis came afterward. Overall results and qualifications from the work: The naive libraries included spiked-in Jurkat TCR RNA (about ten copies' worth), and this RNA is not part of the donor repertoire. Highly expanded clone sizes could be underestimated if identical TCR molecules share a barcode. Even against a background of roughly 1 million naive CD8 T cells, spiked-in Jurkat TCR RNA amounting to a single cell's worth was reported to be detectable. When barcode sub-clustering was left out, chimeric consensus sequences inflated TCR diversity, with chimeras reaching as high as 47%. Clones above 20 RNA copies held over 99% of molecules in CMV-specific effector cells but under 1% in naive cells. Modeling indicated approximately 3.2 TCR RNA copies recovered per cell, compared with about 10 by digital PCR, which implies a capture efficiency of approximately 31%.

CDR1 and CDR2 were assigned from the germline V gene (reference sequence) as GTSNPN and SVGIG. The CDR3 runs 16 amino acids, cysteine and phenylalanine included. The DNA shown is the 48-base CDR3, in frame from base 1. This clonotype was sampled from a human donor in good health. Some libraries in this study had Jurkat cell RNA spiked in. Sequencing was performed on naive CD8+ T cells from blood, with Jurkat cell RNA spiked in. The cell subset or site tag for this specimen amounts to: FACS-sorted CD8+CD4-CCR7+CD45RA+ naive T cells. The chain employs TRBV30 and TRBJ1-5; the D gene assignment is ambiguous. The CDR3: CALSPFGGQWDQLQHF. DNA sequence: TGTGCCCTTTCCCCCTTCGGAGGGCAATGGGATCAGCTCCAGCATTTT.